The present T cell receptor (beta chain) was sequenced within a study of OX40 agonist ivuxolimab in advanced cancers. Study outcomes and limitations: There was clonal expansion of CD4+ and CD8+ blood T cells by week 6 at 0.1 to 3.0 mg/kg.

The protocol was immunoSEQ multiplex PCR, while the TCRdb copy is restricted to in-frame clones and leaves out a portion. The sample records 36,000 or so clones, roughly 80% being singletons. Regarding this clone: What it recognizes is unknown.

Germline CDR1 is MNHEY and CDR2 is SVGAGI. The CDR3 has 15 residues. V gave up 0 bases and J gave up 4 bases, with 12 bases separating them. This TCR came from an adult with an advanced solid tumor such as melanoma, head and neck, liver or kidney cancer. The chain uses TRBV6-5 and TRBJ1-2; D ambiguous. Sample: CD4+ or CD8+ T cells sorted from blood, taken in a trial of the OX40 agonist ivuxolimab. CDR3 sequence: CASSYSSPPGYGYTF. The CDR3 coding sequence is TGTGCCAGCAGTTACTCTTCCCCTCCCGGCTATGGCTACACCTTC.